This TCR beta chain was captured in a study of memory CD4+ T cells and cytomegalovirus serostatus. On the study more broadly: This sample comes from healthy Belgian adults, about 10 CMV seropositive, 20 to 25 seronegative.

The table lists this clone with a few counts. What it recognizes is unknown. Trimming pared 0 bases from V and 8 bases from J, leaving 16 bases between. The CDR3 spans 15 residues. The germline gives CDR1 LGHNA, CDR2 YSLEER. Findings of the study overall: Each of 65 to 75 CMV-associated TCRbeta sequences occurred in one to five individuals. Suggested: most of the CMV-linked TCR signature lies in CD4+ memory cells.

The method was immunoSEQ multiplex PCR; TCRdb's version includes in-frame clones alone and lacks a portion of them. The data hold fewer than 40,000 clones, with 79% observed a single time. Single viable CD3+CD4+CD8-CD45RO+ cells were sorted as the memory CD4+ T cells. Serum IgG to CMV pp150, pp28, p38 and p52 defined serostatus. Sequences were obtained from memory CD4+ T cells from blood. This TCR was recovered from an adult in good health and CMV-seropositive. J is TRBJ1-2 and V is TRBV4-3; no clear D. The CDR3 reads CASSQDLSGPSGYTF. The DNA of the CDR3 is TGCGCCAGCAGCCAAGATCTGAGCGGACCCTCGGGCTACACCTTC.